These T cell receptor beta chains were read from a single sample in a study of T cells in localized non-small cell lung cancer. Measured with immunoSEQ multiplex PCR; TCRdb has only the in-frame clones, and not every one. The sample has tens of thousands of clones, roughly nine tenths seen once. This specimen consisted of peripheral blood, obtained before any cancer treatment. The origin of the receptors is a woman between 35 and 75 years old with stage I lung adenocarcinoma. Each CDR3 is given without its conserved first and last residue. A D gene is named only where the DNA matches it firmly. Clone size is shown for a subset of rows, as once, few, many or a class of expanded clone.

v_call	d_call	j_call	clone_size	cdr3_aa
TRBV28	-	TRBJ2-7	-	ASSEGYEQY
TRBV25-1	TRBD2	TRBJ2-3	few	ASSELRGRGDTQY
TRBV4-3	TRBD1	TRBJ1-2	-	ASSQEGTGNWFDYGYT
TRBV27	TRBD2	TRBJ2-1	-	ASIPLAGFHEQF
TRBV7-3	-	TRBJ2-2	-	ASSPGGSGNTGELF
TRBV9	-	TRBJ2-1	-	ASSPGYEQF
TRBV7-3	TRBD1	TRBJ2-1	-	ASSLDRGLYNEQF
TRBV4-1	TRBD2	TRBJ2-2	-	ASSQVLASGRARTGELF
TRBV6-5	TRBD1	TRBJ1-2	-	ASSPSTGANYGYT
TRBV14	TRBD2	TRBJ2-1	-	ASSQDLGLADNEQF
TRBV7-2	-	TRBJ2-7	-	ASSFQGEQY
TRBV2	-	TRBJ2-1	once	ASSEAGWDPEQF
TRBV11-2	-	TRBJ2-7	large	ASSLDPAYEQY
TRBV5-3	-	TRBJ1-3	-	ARSLDSGAGNTIY
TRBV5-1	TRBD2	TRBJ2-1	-	ASSWTSGKTYNEQF
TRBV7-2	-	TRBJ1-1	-	ASSLAPGVGGTEAF
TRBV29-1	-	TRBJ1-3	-	SVGGGNTIY
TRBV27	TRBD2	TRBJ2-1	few	ASTLAVSYNEQF
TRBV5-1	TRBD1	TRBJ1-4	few	ASSLGHTGGTNEKLF
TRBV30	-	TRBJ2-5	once	AWDHGLVGGQETQY
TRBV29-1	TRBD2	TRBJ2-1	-	SVVHLAGTLYNEQF
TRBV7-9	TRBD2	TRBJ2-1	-	ASSLTSSGAYNEQF
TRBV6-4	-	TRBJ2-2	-	ASSDSMRASAGELF
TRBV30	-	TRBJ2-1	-	AWSIQITYNEQF
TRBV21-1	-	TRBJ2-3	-	ASSTRLAGEPSTDTQY
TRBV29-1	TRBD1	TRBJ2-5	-	SVEETGKETQY
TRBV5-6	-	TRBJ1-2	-	ASSHRNRQAKGYGYT
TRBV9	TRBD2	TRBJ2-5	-	ASSGPRGGSETQY